This TCR beta chain was captured in a study of T-cell reconstitution after alpha-beta-depleted transplantation in children. Notes on the study in general: The high TCRbeta diversity at day 60 in some patients came from surviving recipient T cells and thymic progenitors. Once a year had passed after transplant, T-cell counts and diversity came mostly from newly produced T cells. Several hundred rapidly expanded clones from non-depleted graft cells reportedly supplied alpha-beta T cells about two months post-transplant.

Unique molecular identifiers were built into the TCRbeta library. TCRdb processed the PCR reads anew with MiXCR; each CDR3 protein has one entry. Of fewer than 550,000 distinct CDR3 sequences in the sample, 9.5% to 12% were seen once. This clonotype was recorded a few times. What it recognizes is unknown. The CDR3 consists of 15 residues. CDR1 is SGHDN and CDR2 is FVKESK in the germline V gene. Trimming cost V 0 bases and J 0 bases, with 9 bases left between them. The clonotype originates from a female patient aged 2-15 years who had a stem cell transplant for aplastic anemia, so the T cells may come from the graft donor. The V gene is TRBV14, the J gene TRBJ2-7; D not certain. The source was PBMCs, mostly from graft donor cells, collected 180 days after TCRalphabeta/CD19-depleted stem cell transplant. CDR3: CASSQELSSSYEQYF. In nucleotides, the CDR3 is TGTGCCAGCAGCCAAGAGCTCAGTTCCTCCTACGAGCAGTACTTC.